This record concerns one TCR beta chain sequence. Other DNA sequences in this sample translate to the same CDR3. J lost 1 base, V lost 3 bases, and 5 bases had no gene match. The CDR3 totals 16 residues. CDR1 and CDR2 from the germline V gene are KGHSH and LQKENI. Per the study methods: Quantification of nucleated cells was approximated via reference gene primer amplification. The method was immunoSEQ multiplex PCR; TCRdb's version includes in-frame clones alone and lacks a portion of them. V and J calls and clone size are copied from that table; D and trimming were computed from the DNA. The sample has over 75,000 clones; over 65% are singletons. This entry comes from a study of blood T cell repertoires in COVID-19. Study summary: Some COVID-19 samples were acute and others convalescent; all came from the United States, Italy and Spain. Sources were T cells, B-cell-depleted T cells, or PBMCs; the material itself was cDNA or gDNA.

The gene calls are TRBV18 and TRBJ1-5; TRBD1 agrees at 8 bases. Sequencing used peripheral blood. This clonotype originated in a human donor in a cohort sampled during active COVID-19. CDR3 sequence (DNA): TGTGCCAGCTCACCCGGACAGGGTGGAAGCAATCAGCCCCAGCATTTT. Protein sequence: CASSPGQGGSNQPQHF.